These 28 T cell receptor beta chains share one sample of origin, sequenced in a study of T cell changes during pregnancy in multiple sclerosis. Sequencing was performed with immunoSEQ multiplex PCR; in TCRdb, only in-frame clones are kept and a portion is missing. The sample has about 41,000 clones, approximately 90% seen once. Source: CD8+ T cells from peripheral blood mononuclear cells, taken in the third trimester of pregnancy. Every receptor here comes from a female donor with multiple sclerosis, enrolled in a pregnancy study.

The chain recombines TRBV19 with TRBJ2-1; 11 bases match TRBD2. After removal of 5 bases from V and 3 bases from J, the junction contained 9 bases not matched to a gene. The CDR3 is made up of 17 amino acids. Germline CDR1 and CDR2: LNHDA and SQIVND (reference sequence). CDR3 loop: CASSPLAGGDLYNEQFF. As DNA, the CDR3 is TGTGCCAGTAGTCCCCTAGCGGGAGGAGACCTCTACAATGAGCAGTTCTTC.

This chain joins TRBV15 and TRBJ1-6; no definite D call. Germline V gene lookup returns CDR1 LNHNV and CDR2 YYDKDF (reference sequence). The length of the CDR3 is 16 residues. Between the trimmed V and J ends, which lost 0 bases and 0 bases, there was a span of 6 bases. In DNA form, the CDR3 reads TGTGCCACCAGCAGAGATGCGAGCTCCTATAATTCACCCCTCCACTTT. Its translation: CATSRDASSYNSPLHF.

The chain uses TRBV27 and TRBJ1-1, with 8 bases matching TRBD1. CDR3 size: 14 residues. V was clipped by 2 bases and J by 7 bases; unmatched bases: 6. Looked up from germline, CDR1 is MNHEY and CDR2 is SMNVEV (reference sequence). The CDR3 reads CASSLKGQGIEAFF. In DNA form, the CDR3 reads TGTGCCAGCAGTTTAAAAGGACAGGGTATTGAAGCTTTCTTT.

The gene calls are TRBV18 and TRBJ1-4, with 7 bases lining up with TRBD1. With V trimmed by 3 bases and J by 6 bases, 7 bases remained unmatched. Germline assignment: CDR1 KGHSH and CDR2 LQKENI. The CDR3 loop spans 15 amino acids. CDR3 DNA: TGTGCCAGCTCACCGTACAGGGGAGGTGATGAAAAACTGTTTTTT. Its protein product is CASSPYRGGDEKLFF.

This CDR3 reads CASSLMLGGAGSPLHF. For the CDR3, the DNA is TGTGCCAGCAGCTTAATGTTAGGGGGCGCCGGTTCACCCCTCCACTTT. The rearrangement uses TRBV5-6 and TRBJ1-6; 7 positions agree with TRBD1. CDR1 and CDR2 (germline): SGHDT, YYEEEE. The V gene end was trimmed by 2 bases and the J gene end by 9 bases; junction bases not matched to a gene: 11. This CDR3 has 16 residues.

The chain couples TRBV19 to TRBJ2-7; 9 bases map to TRBD2. The CDR3 sequence is 14 residues long. The germline CDR1 and CDR2 sequences are LNHDA and SQIVND (reference sequence). V lost 5 bases and J lost 6; bases outside the gene matches: 8. The CDR3 DNA reads TGTGCCAGTAGTCCCGGACTAGCGTCGCTCGAGCAGTACTTC. Its translation: CASSPGLASLEQYF.

V is TRBV5-1 and J is TRBJ2-7; 8 bases map to TRBD1. Germline CDR1 SGHRS, CDR2 YFSETQ. This CDR3 region has 12 residues. The ends lost 4 bases at V and 7 bases at J; junction bases unmatched: 4. The CDR3 bases are TGCGCCAGCAGCCTGACAGGGGAAGAGCAGTACTTC. The encoded protein is CASSLTGEEQYF.

This chain connects TRBV29-1 to TRBJ2-7; TRBD1 aligns across 7 bases. Germline CDR1 and CDR2: SQVTM and ANQGSEA. The ends lost 8 bases at V and 5 bases at J; junction bases unmatched: 9. This CDR3 is built from 12 residues. DNA for the CDR3: TGCAGCTCCACGACAGGGAGCAACGAGCAGTACTTC. Encoded protein: CSSTTGSNEQYF.

In DNA, the CDR3 is TGTGCCAGAAGCGTAAGGACTAGCGGACTATCCGCCCAAGAGACCCAGTACTTC. It translates to CARSVRTSGLSAQETQYF. The rearrangement uses TRBV5-3 and TRBJ2-5, with TRBD2 identical over 10 bases. TRBV5-3 qualifies as an ORF whose function is uncertain. V shed 4 bases, J shed 1 base, and the junction held 13 bases outside the gene matches. The CDR3 loop spans 18 amino acids.

The J gene is TRBJ2-3, the V gene TRBV2; a possible D gene is TRBD1 (5 bases). Germline values: CDR1 SNHLY, CDR2 FYNNEI. The CDR3 is made up of 15 amino acids. Trimming took off 8 bases at V and 0 bases at J, with 15 bases between the two ends. CDR3 residues: CASSPGRASTDTQYF. CDR3 DNA sequence: TGTGCCAGCTCGCCTGGCAGGGCGAGCACAGATACGCAGTATTTT. Looking up the rest from reference TRBV2 and TRBJ2-3 gives the full variable domain: EPEVTQTPSHQVTQMGQEVILRCVPISNHLYFYWYRQILGQKVEFLVSFYNNEISEKSEIFDDQFSVERPDGSNFTLKIRSTKLEDSAMYFCASSPGRASTDTQYFGPGTRLTVL.

On this clone itself: At one end the junction does not follow the germline gene, possibly because of a read error. The chain is built from TRBV19 and TRBJ1-1; 7 bases line up with TRBD1. Germline CDR1 and CDR2: LNHDA and SQIVND (reference sequence). The CDR3 consists of 15 residues. CDR3 in amino acids: CATSTGTVMNTEAFF. In DNA, the CDR3 is TGTGCCACTAGTACCGGGACAGTGATGAACACTGAAGCTTTCTTT.

The chain carries TRBV5-4 and TRBJ1-5, with no clear D. V lost 0 bases and J 6 bases, leaving 10 bases between the germline ends. The CDR3 contains 14 residues. Germline CDR1 is SGHNT and CDR2 is YYREEE (reference sequence). CDR3 DNA sequence: TGTGCCAGCAGCTTGGGAGGGTCTCTTCAGCCCCAGCATTTT. Protein: CASSLGGSLQPQHF.

This clone was seen a single time. The gene calls are TRBV13 and TRBJ2-7; TRBD2 agrees at 15 bases. This CDR3 comprises 15 residues. The germline CDR1 and CDR2 sequences are PRHDT and FYEKMQ (reference sequence). V lost 3 bases to trimming and J lost 5 bases; unmatched junction nucleotides: 2. The CDR3, as DNA: TGTGCCAGCAGCTTTGGACTAGCGGGGGGGGACGAGCAGTACTTC. Translating it yields CASSFGLAGGDEQYF. The full variable domain, rest sourced from reference TRBV13 and TRBJ2-7, is AAGVIQSPRHLIKEKRETATLKCYPIPRHDTVYWYQQGPGQDPQFLISFYEKMQSDKGSIPDRFSAQQFSDYHSELNMSSLELGDSALYFCASSFGLAGGDEQYFGPGTRLTVT.

The V gene is TRBV6-4, the J gene TRBJ2-7; maybe TRBD1 (6 bases). The germline gives CDR1 MRHNA, CDR2 SNTAGT. The CDR3 loop spans 17 amino acids. Deletions cut 8 bases from V and 1 base from J, with 24 bases between. The CDR3 here is CASGAGKDRTISYEQYF. CDR3 nucleotide sequence: TGTGCCAGCGGAGCCGGCAAAGACAGGACGATTTCCTACGAGCAGTACTTC.

This chain joins TRBV4-3 and TRBJ1-1; D gene ambiguous. Germline CDR1 reads LGHNA; CDR2 reads YSLEER. The V end was cut by 3 bases, the J end by 1 base, with 15 bases between. The CDR3 loop spans 16 amino acids. In DNA form, the CDR3 reads TGCGCCAGCAGCCAGGGAAGAGGGAACAGGAACACTGAAGCTTTCTTT. It specifies CASSQGRGNRNTEAFF.

DNA of the CDR3: TGTGCCTGGAGGAGGGAAGAGACCCAGTACTTC. This sequence encodes CAWRREETQYF. This chain uses TRBV30 with TRBJ2-5; tentative D call: TRBD2 (5 bases). Germline lookup yields CDR1 GTSNPN and CDR2 SVGIG (reference sequence). This CDR3 is built from 11 residues. V dropped 3 bases and J dropped 3 bases, with 5 bases sitting between them.

V is TRBV12-5 and J is TRBJ1-6; possibly TRBD1 for D (6 bases). The CDR3 totals 15 residues. The ends were cut back, 6 bases at V and 5 bases at J, with 14 bases in the middle. The germline V gene has CDR1 LGHNT and CDR2 FRNRAP. This chain's CDR3 is CASGLQGRNNSPLHF. The CDR3 DNA reads as TGTGCTAGTGGCCTACAGGGTCGGAATAATTCACCCCTCCACTTT.

The chain is built from TRBV7-9 and TRBJ2-7; D is possibly TRBD2 (7 bases). Germline V lookup: CDR1 SEHNR, CDR2 FQNEAQ (reference sequence). The CDR3 length is 17 residues. V was shortened by 1 base and J by 3 bases, with 19 bases between the two germline ends. The CDR3 protein is CASSLGGLLADDYEQYF. CDR3 sequence (DNA): TGTGCCAGCAGCTTAGGGGGGCTGCTAGCGGACGACTACGAGCAGTACTTC.

This clone was seen a single time. The chain uses TRBV5-4 and TRBJ1-2; D is perhaps TRBD1 (6 bases). The CDR3 consists of 16 residues. Trimming took 0 bases from V and 0 from J, leaving 12 bases between them. The germline V gene has CDR1 SGHNT and CDR2 YYREEE (reference sequence). In DNA form, the CDR3 reads TGTGCCAGCAGCTTGGCCCGTGACAGGTCTAACTATGGCTACACCTTC. This sequence encodes CASSLARDRSNYGYTF.

The chain links TRBV28 to TRBJ2-7; 10 bases fit TRBD2. The V gene end was trimmed by 2 bases and the J gene end by 4 bases; junction bases not matched to a gene: 5. This CDR3 has 15 residues. Germline CDR1 and CDR2: MDHEN and SYDVKM. The CDR3 DNA follows: TGTGCCAGCAGTTTAGGTGTTAGCGGGAGGTACGAGCAGTACTTC. It translates to CASSLGVSGRYEQYF.

The chain recombines TRBV2 with TRBJ1-2; D is possibly TRBD1 (6 bases). The CDR3 sequence is 12 residues long. Trimming stripped 2 bases from V and 6 bases from J, with 7 bases between. Germline V lookup: CDR1 SNHLY, CDR2 FYNNEI. In DNA form, the CDR3 reads TGTGCCAGCAGTGAATGGACAGATGGCTACACCTTC. Amino acids: CASSEWTDGYTF. Drawing the rest from reference TRBV2 and TRBJ1-2, the complete variable domain is EPEVTQTPSHQVTQMGQEVILRCVPISNHLYFYWYRQILGQKVEFLVSFYNNEISEKSEIFDDQFSVERPDGSNFTLKIRSTKLEDSAMYFCASSEWTDGYTFGSGTRLTVV.

The chain recombines TRBV9 with TRBJ2-3, with D unresolved. Trimming removed 4 bases at V and 2 bases at J, with 14 bases between. Looked up from germline, CDR1 is SGDLS and CDR2 is YYNGEE. The CDR3 consists of 15 residues. DNA for the CDR3: TGTGCCAGCAGCCCCTATCCGGGTCCCACAGATACGCAGTATTTT. Translating it yields CASSPYPGPTDTQYF.

V is TRBV13 and J is TRBJ2-7, with 8 nucleotides matching TRBD1. The CDR3 contains 14 residues. After removal of 5 bases from V and 5 bases from J, the junction contained 8 bases not matched to a gene. Germline assignment: CDR1 PRHDT and CDR2 FYEKMQ (reference sequence). The CDR3 here is CASSHWGDRNEQYF. CDR3 sequence (DNA): TGTGCCAGCAGCCACTGGGGGGACAGGAACGAGCAGTACTTC.

V and J are TRBV6-1 and TRBJ2-7; 7 bases match TRBD1. Germline-derived CDR1 and CDR2 are MNHNS and SASEGT. There are 11 residues in the CDR3. V shed 9 bases, J shed 4 bases, and the junction held 3 bases outside the gene matches. This chain's CDR3 is CASTGVYEQYF. DNA of the CDR3: TGTGCCAGTACAGGGGTGTACGAGCAGTACTTC.

The chain joins TRBV11-3 to TRBJ2-1, with D possibly being TRBD1 (5 bases). The CDR3 has 13 amino acids. CDR1 is SGHNT and CDR2 is YENEEA in the germline V gene. Deletions cut 5 bases from V and 7 bases from J, with 12 bases between. For the CDR3, the DNA is TGTGCCAGCAGCCTGTTACAGGCAAATGAGCAGTTCTTC. Its protein product is CASSLLQANEQFF.

The V and J genes are TRBV19 and TRBJ1-1, with TRBD1 identical over 7 bases. The germline CDR1 and CDR2 sequences are LNHDA and SQIVND (reference sequence). Trimming at V came to 4 bases and at J to 0 bases, leaving 5 bases not matched to a gene. The CDR3 is 15 amino acids. CDR3 protein: CASSTGTDLNTEAFF. The CDR3 DNA follows: TGTGCCAGTAGTACAGGGACAGATTTGAACACTGAAGCTTTCTTT.

The chain joins TRBV13 to TRBJ1-5; TRBD1 matches at 8 bases. CDR1 is PRHDT and CDR2 is FYEKMQ in the germline V gene (reference sequence). The CDR3 is 14 residues long. Trimming cost V 5 bases and J 5 bases; bases outside gene matches: 5. CDR3 DNA sequence: TGTGCCAGCAGCGCACAGGGGGAACATCAGCCCCAGCATTTT. Amino acid sequence: CASSAQGEHQPQHF.

The rearrangement links TRBV6-4 to TRBJ2-3, with 9 nucleotides matching TRBD2. Trimming at V came to 3 bases and at J to 5 bases, leaving 9 bases not matched to a gene. In germline, CDR1 is MRHNA, CDR2 SNTAGT. The CDR3 contains 16 residues. The DNA for the CDR3 is TGTGCCAGCAGTGATGCGGCGGGAGGGCCAAAAGATACGCAGTATTTT. Protein: CASSDAAGGPKDTQYF.